This T cell receptor (beta chain) is from a study of blood T cell repertoires in COVID-19. The count of this clone is one. The data were produced by immunoSEQ multiplex PCR, yet TCRdb's version contains in-frame clones alone and is incomplete. The sample has around 140,000 clones, 88% seen once; the top ten hold 9% to 12%. This receptor was obtained from a man between 45 and 60 years old with acute or convalescent COVID-19. The specimen sequenced was peripheral blood.

The CDR3 protein is CASSLPRDRAEAFF. The CDR3 coding sequence is TGTGCCAGCAGTTTGCCTCGGGACAGGGCTGAAGCTTTCTTT. The chain uses TRBV28 and TRBJ1-1; 9 bases line up with TRBD1. Germline CDR1 reads MDHEN; CDR2 reads SYDVKM. There are 14 residues in the CDR3. The trim removed 3 bases at V and 6 bases at J, leaving 5 bases unmatched.